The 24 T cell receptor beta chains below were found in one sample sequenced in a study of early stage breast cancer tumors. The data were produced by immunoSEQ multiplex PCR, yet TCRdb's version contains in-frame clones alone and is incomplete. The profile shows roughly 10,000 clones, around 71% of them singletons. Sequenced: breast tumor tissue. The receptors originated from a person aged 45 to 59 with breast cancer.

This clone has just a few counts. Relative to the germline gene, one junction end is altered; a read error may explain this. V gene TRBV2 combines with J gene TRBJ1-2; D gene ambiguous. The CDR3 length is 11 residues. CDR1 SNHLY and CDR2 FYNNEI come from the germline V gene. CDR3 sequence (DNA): TGTGCCAGCAGGGAAGACTATGGCTACACCTTC. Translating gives CASREDYGYTF.

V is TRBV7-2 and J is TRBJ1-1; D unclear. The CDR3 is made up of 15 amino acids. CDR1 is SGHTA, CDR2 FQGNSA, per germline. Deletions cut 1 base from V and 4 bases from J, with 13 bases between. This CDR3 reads CASSLVGGGSTEAFF. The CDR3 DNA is TGTGCCAGCAGCTTAGTCGGCGGAGGGTCCACTGAAGCTTTCTTT.

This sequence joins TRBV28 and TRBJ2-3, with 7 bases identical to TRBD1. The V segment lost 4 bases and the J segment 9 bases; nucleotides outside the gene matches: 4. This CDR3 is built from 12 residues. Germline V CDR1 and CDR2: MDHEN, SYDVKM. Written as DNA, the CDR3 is TGTGCCAGCAGTTCACAGGGGTGGACGCAGTATTTT. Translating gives CASSSQGWTQYF.

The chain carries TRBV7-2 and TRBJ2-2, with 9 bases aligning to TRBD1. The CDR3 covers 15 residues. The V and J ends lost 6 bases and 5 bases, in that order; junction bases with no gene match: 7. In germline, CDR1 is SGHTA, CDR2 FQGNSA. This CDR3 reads CASSLGTGMTGELFF. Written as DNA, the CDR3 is TGTGCCAGCAGTCTAGGGACAGGGATGACCGGGGAGCTGTTTTTT.

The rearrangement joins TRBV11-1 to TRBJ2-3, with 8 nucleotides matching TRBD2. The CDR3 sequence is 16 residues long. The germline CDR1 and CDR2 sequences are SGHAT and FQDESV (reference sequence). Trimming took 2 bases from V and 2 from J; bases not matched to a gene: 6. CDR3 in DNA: TGTGCCAGCAGCTTACTAGCGGGCAGACCCACAGATACGCAGTATTTT. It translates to CASSLLAGRPTDTQYF. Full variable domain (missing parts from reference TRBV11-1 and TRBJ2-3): EAEVAQSPRYKITEKSQAVAFWCDPISGHATLYWYRQILGQGPELLVQFQDESVVDDSQLPKDRFSAERLKGVDSTLKIQPAELGDSAMYLCASSLLAGRPTDTQYFGPGTRLTVL.

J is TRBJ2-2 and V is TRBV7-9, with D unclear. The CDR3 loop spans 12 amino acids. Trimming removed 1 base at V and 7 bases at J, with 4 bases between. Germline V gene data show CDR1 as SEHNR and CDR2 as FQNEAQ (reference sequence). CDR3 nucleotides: TGTGCCAGCAGCTTAGGACGCGGGGAGCTGTTTTTT. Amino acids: CASSLGRGELFF.

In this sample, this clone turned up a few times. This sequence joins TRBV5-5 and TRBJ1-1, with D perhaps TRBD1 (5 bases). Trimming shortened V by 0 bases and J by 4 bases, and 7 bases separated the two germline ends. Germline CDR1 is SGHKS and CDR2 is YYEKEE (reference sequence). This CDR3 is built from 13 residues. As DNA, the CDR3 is TGTGCCAGCAGCTTGGGGGGGTCCACTGAAGCTTTCTTT. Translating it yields CASSLGGSTEAFF.

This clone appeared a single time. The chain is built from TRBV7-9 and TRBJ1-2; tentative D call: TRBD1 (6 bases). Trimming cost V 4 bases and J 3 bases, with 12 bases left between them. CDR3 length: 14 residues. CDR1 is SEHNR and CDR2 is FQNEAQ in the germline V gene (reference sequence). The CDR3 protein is CASSSTGADYGYTF. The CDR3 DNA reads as TGTGCCAGCAGCTCGACAGGAGCAGACTATGGCTACACCTTC.

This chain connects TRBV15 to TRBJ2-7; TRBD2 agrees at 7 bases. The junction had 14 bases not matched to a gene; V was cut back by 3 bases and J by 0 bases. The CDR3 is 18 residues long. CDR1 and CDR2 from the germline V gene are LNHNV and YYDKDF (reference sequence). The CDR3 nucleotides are TGTGCCACCAGCAGGAAACGAGTCCAGCGGGGTTTCTCCTACGAGCAGTACTTC. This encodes CATSRKRVQRGFSYEQYF.

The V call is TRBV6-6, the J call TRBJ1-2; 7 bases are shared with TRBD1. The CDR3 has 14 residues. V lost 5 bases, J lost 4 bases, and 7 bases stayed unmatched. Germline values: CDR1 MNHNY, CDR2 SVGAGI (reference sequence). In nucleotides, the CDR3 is TGTGCCAGCAGTGAGACAGGGTTGGCCTATGGCTACACCTTC. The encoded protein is CASSETGLAYGYTF.

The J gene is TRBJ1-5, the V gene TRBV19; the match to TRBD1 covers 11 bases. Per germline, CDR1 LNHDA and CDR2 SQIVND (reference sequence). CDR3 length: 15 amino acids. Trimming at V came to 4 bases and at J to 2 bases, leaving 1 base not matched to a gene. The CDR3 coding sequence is TGTGCCAGTAGTAGGGACAGGGGGGGCAATCAGCCCCAGCATTTT. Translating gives CASSRDRGGNQPQHF.

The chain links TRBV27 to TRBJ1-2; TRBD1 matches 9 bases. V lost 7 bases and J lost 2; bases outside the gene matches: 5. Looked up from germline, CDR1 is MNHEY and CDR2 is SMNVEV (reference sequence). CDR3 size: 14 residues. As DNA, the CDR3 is TGTGCCAGCAAGAGGGACAGGGCCAACTATGGCTACACCTTC. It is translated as CASKRDRANYGYTF.

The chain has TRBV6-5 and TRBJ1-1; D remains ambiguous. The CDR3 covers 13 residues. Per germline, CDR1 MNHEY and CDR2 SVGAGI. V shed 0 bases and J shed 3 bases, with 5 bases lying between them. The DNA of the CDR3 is TGTGCCAGCAGTTACTCAACAGACACTGAAGCTTTCTTT. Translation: CASSYSTDTEAFF.

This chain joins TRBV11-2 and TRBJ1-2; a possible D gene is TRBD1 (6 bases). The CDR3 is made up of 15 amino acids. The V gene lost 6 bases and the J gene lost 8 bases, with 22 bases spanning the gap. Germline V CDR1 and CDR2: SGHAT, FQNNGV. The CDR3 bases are TGTGCCAGCAGTGCCTCCAGGGGCGCCCCTCGGGGCTACACCTTC. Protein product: CASSASRGAPRGYTF.

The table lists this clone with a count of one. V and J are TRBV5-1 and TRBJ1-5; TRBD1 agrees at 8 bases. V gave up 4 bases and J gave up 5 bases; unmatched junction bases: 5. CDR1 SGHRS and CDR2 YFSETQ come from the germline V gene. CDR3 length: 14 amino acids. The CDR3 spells CASSPGGFDQPQHF. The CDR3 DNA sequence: TGCGCCAGCAGCCCAGGGGGCTTCGATCAGCCCCAGCATTTT.

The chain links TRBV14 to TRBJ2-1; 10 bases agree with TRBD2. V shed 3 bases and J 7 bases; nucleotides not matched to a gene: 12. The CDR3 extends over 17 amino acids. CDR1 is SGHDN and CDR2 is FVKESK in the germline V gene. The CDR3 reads CASSHLRAGGPRNEQFF. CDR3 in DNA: TGTGCCAGCAGCCATTTACGAGCGGGAGGGCCGCGGAATGAGCAGTTCTTC.

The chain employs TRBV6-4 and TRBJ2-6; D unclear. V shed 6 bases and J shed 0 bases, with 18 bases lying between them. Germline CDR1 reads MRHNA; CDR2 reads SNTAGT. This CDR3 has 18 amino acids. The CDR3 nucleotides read TGTGCCAGCAGAAGTCCTAGTGTGCCCTACTCTGGGGCCAACGTCCTGACTTTC. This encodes CASRSPSVPYSGANVLTF.

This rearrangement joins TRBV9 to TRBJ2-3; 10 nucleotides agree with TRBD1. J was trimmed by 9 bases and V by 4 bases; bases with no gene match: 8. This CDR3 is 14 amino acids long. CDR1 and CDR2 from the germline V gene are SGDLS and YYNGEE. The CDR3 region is CASSTAGTGETQYF. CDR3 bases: TGTGCCAGCAGCACGGCCGGGACAGGGGAAACGCAGTATTTT.

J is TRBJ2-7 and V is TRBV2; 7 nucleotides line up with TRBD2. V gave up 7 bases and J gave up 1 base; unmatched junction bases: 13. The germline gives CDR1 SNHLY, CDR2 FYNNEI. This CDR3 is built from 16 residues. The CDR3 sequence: CASILPPGGPSYEQYF. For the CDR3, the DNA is TGTGCCAGCATTCTCCCCCCGGGGGGACCTTCCTACGAGCAGTACTTC.

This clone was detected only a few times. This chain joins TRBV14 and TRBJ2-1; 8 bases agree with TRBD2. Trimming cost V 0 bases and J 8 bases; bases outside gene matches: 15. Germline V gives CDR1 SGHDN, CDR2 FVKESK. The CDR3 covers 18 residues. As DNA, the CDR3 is TGTGCCAGCAGCCAAGATGGGGGGTGGGGTAGCGGGGCCCATGAGCAGTTCTTC. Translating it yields CASSQDGGWGSGAHEQFF. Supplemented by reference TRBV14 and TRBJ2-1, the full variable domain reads EAGVTQFPSHSVIEKGQTVTLRCDPISGHDNLYWYRRVMGKEIKFLLHFVKESKQDESGMPNNRFLAERTGGTYSTLKVQPAELEDSGVYFCASSQDGGWGSGAHEQFFGPGTRLTVL.

This CDR3 reads CASSYVTGSETQYF. The CDR3 coding sequence is TGTGCCAGCAGTTACGTGACAGGAAGTGAGACCCAGTACTTC. The chain has TRBV6-6 and TRBJ2-5; D perhaps matches TRBD1 (6 bases). The V end lost 2 bases, the J end lost 5 bases, and 12 bases lay between the germline ends. Looked up from germline, CDR1 is MNHNY and CDR2 is SVGAGI (reference sequence). The CDR3 runs 14 residues.

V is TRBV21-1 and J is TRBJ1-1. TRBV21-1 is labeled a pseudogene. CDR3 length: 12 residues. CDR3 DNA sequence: TGTGCCAGCAGCCAGTGGGCAGGGAGAGCTTTCTTT. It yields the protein CASSQWAGRAFF.

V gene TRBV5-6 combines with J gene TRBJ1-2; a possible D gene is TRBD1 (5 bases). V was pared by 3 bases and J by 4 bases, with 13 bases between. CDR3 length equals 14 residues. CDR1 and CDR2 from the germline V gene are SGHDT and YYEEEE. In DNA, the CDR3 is TGTGCCAGCAGCTCGTGGCCAGGGACCTATGGCTACACCTTC. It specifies CASSSWPGTYGYTF.

CDR3: CASSEQGMNIQYF. The DNA of the CDR3 is TGTGCCAGCAGTGAACAGGGAATGAACATTCAGTACTTC. The chain carries TRBV2 and TRBJ2-4, with D tentatively TRBD1 (5 bases). V was pared by 2 bases and J by 7 bases, with 9 bases between. CDR1 is SNHLY, CDR2 FYNNEI, per germline. This CDR3 has 13 amino acids.